Shown below are 26 T cell receptor beta chains from a single sample sequenced in a study of blood T cell repertoires in COVID-19. Data came from immunoSEQ multiplex PCR; TCRdb stores just in-frame clones and leaves some out. The sample holds roughly 300,000 clones; 65% to 90% are singletons and the top ten take approximately 7.6%. Sequenced input: peripheral blood. The source of these receptors is a human donor in a cohort sampled during active COVID-19.

The chain has TRBV5-1 and TRBJ2-1; 7 bases line up with TRBD1. The CDR3 covers 17 residues. The germline gives CDR1 SGHRS, CDR2 YFSETQ. V was clipped by 4 bases and J by 6 bases; unmatched bases: 16. CDR3 nucleotide sequence: TGCGCCAGCAGCGTCTTCACCGGGACAGAGGAGATCAATGAGCAGTTCTTC. It specifies CASSVFTGTEEINEQFF.

The chain is built from TRBV6-5 and TRBJ2-7, with 8 positions matching TRBD2. Unmatched junction bases numbered 10, after V lost 4 bases and J lost 5 bases. Germline assignment: CDR1 MNHEY and CDR2 SVGAGI. The CDR3 has 15 amino acids. CDR3 DNA: TGTGCCAGCAGTTCCATGTGGCGGGGGGAGGACGAGCAGTACTTC. It codes for CASSSMWRGEDEQYF.

The chain recombines TRBV30 with TRBJ1-2; maybe TRBD1 (6 bases). V shed 5 bases and J shed 3 bases, with 16 bases lying between them. Per germline, CDR1 GTSNPN and CDR2 SVGIG (reference sequence). The CDR3 has 14 residues. Written as DNA, the CDR3 is TGTGCCTGGGGACGGGACCGGACAGACTATGGCTACACCTTC. It specifies CAWGRDRTDYGYTF.

The chain combines TRBV7-9 with TRBJ2-7; no firm D call. Germline assignment: CDR1 SEHNR and CDR2 FQNEAQ (reference sequence). The CDR3 is 12 amino acids. Trimming stripped 0 bases from V and 5 bases from J, with 5 bases between. CDR3: CASSLALDEQYF. DNA for the CDR3: TGTGCCAGCAGCTTAGCTCTAGACGAGCAGTACTTC.

This chain uses TRBV5-1 with TRBJ2-4; D gene ambiguous. The CDR3 contains 14 residues. Germline CDR1 SGHRS, CDR2 YFSETQ. The V end was cut by 1 base, the J end by 6 bases, with 11 bases between. Here the CDR3 DNA reads TGCGCCAGCAGCTTGAGTTCCTCGGGAAACATTCAGTACTTC. This sequence encodes CASSLSSSGNIQYF.

This sequence joins TRBV6-1 and TRBJ1-2, with a possible D match to TRBD1 (6 bases). The CDR3 loop spans 14 amino acids. Germline V gene lookup returns CDR1 MNHNS and CDR2 SASEGT. Trimming removed 2 bases from V and 4 bases from J, with 11 bases in between. CDR3 residues: CASSEMWGPYGYTF. The DNA of the CDR3 is TGTGCCAGCAGTGAAATGTGGGGGCCCTATGGCTACACCTTC.

The gene calls are TRBV2 and TRBJ1-2; the D gene is possibly TRBD1 (6 bases). CDR1 and CDR2 from the germline V gene are SNHLY and FYNNEI. Trimming removed 3 bases at V and 4 bases at J, with 9 bases between. The CDR3 contains 13 residues. CDR3 nucleotide sequence: TGTGCCAGCAGTGATAGAGGGGGCTATGGCTACACCTTC. Translating gives CASSDRGGYGYTF.

The rearrangement uses TRBV29-1 and TRBJ1-2, with TRBD1 matching over 8 bases. Germline V lookup: CDR1 SQVTM, CDR2 ANQGSEA. Trimming at V came to 6 bases and at J to 8 bases, leaving 8 bases not matched to a gene. The CDR3 consists of 12 residues. The CDR3 DNA follows: TGCAGCGTGGGACAGGAGGAGTGGGGCTACACCTTC. It translates to CSVGQEEWGYTF. Filled out from reference TRBV29-1 and TRBJ1-2, the complete variable domain reads SAVISQKPSRDICQRGTSLTIQCQVDSQVTMMFWYRQQPGQSLTLIATANQGSEATYESGFVIDKFPISRPNLTFSTLTVSNMSPEDSSIYLCSVGQEEWGYTFGSGTRLTVV.

The J gene is TRBJ2-3, the V gene TRBV2, with 8 bases aligning to TRBD2. V lost 6 bases, J lost 2 bases, and 7 bases stayed unmatched. Germline CDR1 reads SNHLY; CDR2 reads FYNNEI. The CDR3 sequence is 15 residues long. CDR3 nucleotide sequence: TGTGCCAGCAGAGAGCGGGGGCCACTCACAGATACGCAGTATTTT. Translating it yields CASRERGPLTDTQYF. The full variable domain, its missing parts supplied by reference TRBV2 and TRBJ2-3, is EPEVTQTPSHQVTQMGQEVILRCVPISNHLYFYWYRQILGQKVEFLVSFYNNEISEKSEIFDDQFSVERPDGSNFTLKIRSTKLEDSAMYFCASRERGPLTDTQYFGPGTRLTVL.

CDR3 DNA: TGTGCCAGCAGCAGTGCAGGGGCAGATACGCAGTATTTT. Translation gives CASSSAGADTQYF. The V and J genes are TRBV2 and TRBJ2-3, with D perhaps matching TRBD1 (6 bases). Germline loops: CDR1 SNHLY, CDR2 FYNNEI. CDR3 size: 13 residues. Trimming took 6 bases from V and 4 from J, leaving 11 bases between them. Combining the CDR3 with reference TRBV2 and TRBJ2-3 gives the whole variable domain EPEVTQTPSHQVTQMGQEVILRCVPISNHLYFYWYRQILGQKVEFLVSFYNNEISEKSEIFDDQFSVERPDGSNFTLKIRSTKLEDSAMYFCASSSAGADTQYFGPGTRLTVL.

This chain links TRBV11-2 with TRBJ1-5; perhaps TRBD1 as D (5 bases). The germline CDR1 and CDR2 sequences are SGHAT and FQNNGV. V was clipped by 6 bases and J by 7 bases, with 13 bases between them. The CDR3 length is 13 residues. The CDR3 protein is CASSYTPGQPQHF. CDR3 in DNA: TGTGCCAGCAGTTATACCCCAGGGCAGCCCCAGCATTTT.

V and J are TRBV30 and TRBJ1-6, with 8 bases aligning to TRBD1. After removal of 0 bases from V and 7 bases from J, the junction contained 8 bases not matched to a gene. The V gene's germline CDR1 is GTSNPN and CDR2 SVGIG (reference sequence). The CDR3 covers 16 residues. Here the CDR3 DNA reads TGTGCCTGGAGTGTGTTTGGACAGGGTGGCAATTCACCCCTCCACTTT. It translates to CAWSVFGQGGNSPLHF.

The CDR3 DNA sequence: TGTGCCAGCAGCTTAGAAATCCTAGCGGGGGGGCTGGCAGATACGCAGTATTTT. Amino acids: CASSLEILAGGLADTQYF. This rearrangement joins TRBV7-6 to TRBJ2-3; 12 positions agree with TRBD2. Germline values: CDR1 SGHVS, CDR2 FNYEAQ. The junction had 9 bases not matched to a gene; V was cut back by 1 base and J by 4 bases. The CDR3 has 18 residues. Full variable domain (rest looked up from reference TRBV7-6 and TRBJ2-3): GAGVSQSPRYKVTKRGQDVALRCDPISGHVSLYWYRQALGQGPEFLTYFNYEAQQDKSGLPNDRFSAERPEGSISTLTIQRTEQRDSAMYRCASSLEILAGGLADTQYFGPGTRLTVL.

The chain joins TRBV28 to TRBJ1-2, with TRBD1 identical over 12 bases. Germline V gene sequence: CDR1 MDHEN, CDR2 SYDVKM. This CDR3 is built from 16 residues. V was clipped by 8 bases and J by 5 bases; unmatched bases: 12. CDR3 in DNA: TGTGCCAGCCTCCGGGACAGGGGGCTCTTTAAGTATGGCTACACCTTC. Residues: CASLRDRGLFKYGYTF.

In nucleotides, the CDR3 is TGTGCCAGCAGCCGAAGTGGGGCGATGGGAAATGAGCAGTTCTTC. It specifies CASSRSGAMGNEQFF. This chain links TRBV7-6 with TRBJ2-1; a possible D gene is TRBD1 (5 bases). The CDR3 has 15 residues. The ends were cut back, 5 bases at V and 7 bases at J, with 18 bases in the middle. Germline V lookup: CDR1 SGHVS, CDR2 FNYEAQ.

The chain is built from TRBV3-1 (or the pseudogene TRBV3-2) and TRBJ1-2; TRBD1 matches at 10 bases. Germline CDR1 reads LGHDT; CDR2 reads YNNKEL (reference sequence). V lost 0 bases and J lost 2; bases outside the gene matches: 6. CDR3 size: 17 residues. The CDR3 is CASSQERTGGANYGYTF. The DNA for the CDR3 is TGTGCCAGCAGCCAAGAACGGACAGGGGGGGCCAACTATGGCTACACCTTC.

The chain couples TRBV7-2 to TRBJ2-3; TRBD2 aligns across 7 bases. The CDR3 has 18 amino acids. Trimming took 5 bases from V and 2 from J; bases not matched to a gene: 16. From germline, CDR1 is SGHTA and CDR2 FQGNSA. The DNA for the CDR3 is TGTGCCAGCAGCAATCCGCGGGGACGAGCGGGGCTCACAGATACGCAGTATTTT. It codes for CASSNPRGRAGLTDTQYF.

The rearrangement joins TRBV5-1 to TRBJ1-2, with 7 bases fitting TRBD1. This CDR3 has 12 residues. Germline V gene data show CDR1 as SGHRS and CDR2 as YFSETQ. V dropped 1 base and J dropped 7; count of bases not matched to a gene: 1. The CDR3 protein is CASSLRGLGYTF. The CDR3 nucleotides read TGCGCCAGCAGCTTGAGGGGGCTTGGCTACACCTTC.

The chain is built from TRBV5-1 and TRBJ1-1; 8 bases fit TRBD1. Germline V lookup: CDR1 SGHRS, CDR2 YFSETQ. The CDR3 is made up of 16 amino acids. J was trimmed by 1 base and V by 0 bases; bases with no gene match: 5. CDR3 sequence reads: CASSLVQGARNTEAFF. The CDR3 DNA reads as TGCGCCAGCAGCTTGGTTCAGGGGGCGCGGAACACTGAAGCTTTCTTT.

CDR3 residues: CASTPTGYEQYF. CDR3 nucleotide sequence: TGTGCCAGCACTCCGACAGGGTACGAGCAGTACTTC. This chain links TRBV12-3 or TRBV12-4 with TRBJ2-7; TRBD1 agrees at 7 bases. The CDR3 covers 12 residues. V was pared by 7 bases and J by 4 bases, with 4 bases of the junction left unmatched.

The chain uses TRBV27 and TRBJ2-1; 11 positions match TRBD2. V lost 3 bases to trimming and J lost 7 bases; unmatched junction nucleotides: 2. Germline-derived CDR1 and CDR2 are MNHEY and SMNVEV (reference sequence). This CDR3 spans 14 amino acids. The chain's CDR3 is CASSFRTSGNEQFF. The CDR3 DNA sequence: TGTGCCAGCAGTTTCCGGACTAGCGGGAATGAGCAGTTCTTC.

V usage is TRBV11-2 and J usage is TRBJ2-7; D is undetermined. This CDR3 contains 12 residues. CDR1 SGHAT and CDR2 FQNNGV come from the germline V gene. V lost 3 bases and J 4 bases, leaving 7 bases between the germline ends. The CDR3 DNA sequence: TGTGCCAGCAGCTTTCAGATTTACGAGCAGTACTTC. Protein sequence: CASSFQIYEQYF. Complete variable domain (other parts from reference TRBV11-2 and TRBJ2-7): EAGVAQSPRYKIIEKRQSVAFWCNPISGHATLYWYQQILGQGPKLLIQFQNNGVVDDSQLPKDRFSAERLKGVDSTLKIQPAKLEDSAVYLCASSFQIYEQYFGPGTRLTVT.

The J gene is TRBJ1-1, the V gene TRBV28, with 7 bases aligning to TRBD1. The CDR3 is made up of 13 amino acids. V lost 10 bases, J lost 1 base, and 6 bases stayed unmatched. The germline V gene has CDR1 MDHEN and CDR2 SYDVKM. CDR3 bases: TGTGCCACTACGGGACAGTCGAACACTGAAGCTTTCTTT. It is translated as CATTGQSNTEAFF.

This clone was seen a handful of times. V gene TRBV7-9 combines with J gene TRBJ1-2; D is perhaps TRBD1 (5 bases). Per germline, CDR1 SEHNR and CDR2 FQNEAQ (reference sequence). Trimming removed 5 bases at V and 4 bases at J, with 17 bases between. The length of the CDR3 is 15 residues. The CDR3 DNA sequence: TGTGCCAGCAGCCGGTTGCGTAGCAGGGCCTATGGCTACACCTTC. Its protein is CASSRLRSRAYGYTF.

V and J are TRBV29-1 and TRBJ1-1, with D possibly matching TRBD1 (5 bases). The CDR3 loop spans 11 amino acids. V lost 3 bases, J lost 7 bases, and 9 bases lay in between. From germline, CDR1 is SQVTM and CDR2 ANQGSEA. The CDR3 coding sequence is TGCAGCGTTGACCGGGGGTTTGAAGCTTTCTTT. Its translation: CSVDRGFEAFF.

This clone was recorded once. The DNA for the CDR3 is TGTGCCAGCAGCTTCGGGACAGGGAATTCACCCCTCCACTTT. Protein product: CASSFGTGNSPLHF. V is TRBV7-9 and J is TRBJ1-6; TRBD1 agrees at 9 bases. CDR3 length: 14 amino acids. V shed 3 bases, J shed 7 bases, and the junction held 1 base outside the gene matches. From germline, CDR1 is SEHNR and CDR2 FQNEAQ (reference sequence).